This is a list of T cell receptor beta chains from one sample in a study of blood T cell repertoires in COVID-19. The method was immunoSEQ multiplex PCR; TCRdb's version includes in-frame clones alone and lacks a portion of them. This sample carries some 100,000 clones, roughly nine tenths of them seen once, and the ten largest clones take about 9.4%. The sample comprised peripheral blood. Receptors originate from a man aged 50-60 years with acute or convalescent COVID-19. CDR3s leave out the opening cysteine and the closing phenylalanine or tryptophan. The order of the fields is J gene, V gene, CDR3 protein.

J: TRBJ1-2
V: TRBV7-9
CDR3: ASSDAAGHNYGYT

J: TRBJ1-2
V: TRBV14
CDR3: ASSSRQGLYGYT

J: TRBJ1-2
V: TRBV18
CDR3: ASSQQDRGKGYT

J: TRBJ2-1
V: TRBV14
CDR3: ASSSSGGTPSYNEQF

J: TRBJ2-7
V: TRBV18
CDR3: ASSRTATTRSNEQY

J: TRBJ2-5
V: TRBV5-4
CDR3: ASSLGLETQY

J: TRBJ2-1
V: TRBV7-2
CDR3: ASSQSQGVTYNEQF

J: TRBJ2-7
V: TRBV7-9
CDR3: ASTLQGTPYEQY

J: TRBJ2-1
V: TRBV9
CDR3: ASSVVDSGRGTWNEQF

J: TRBJ1-2
V: TRBV5-1
CDR3: ASSPIQKNYGYT

J: TRBJ1-2
V: TRBV18
CDR3: ASSPGPGGAEGYT

J: TRBJ2-7
V: TRBV11-2
CDR3: ASRPTSGRAPYEQY

J: TRBJ2-3
V: TRBV6-1
CDR3: ASSEAGRGGGSQY

J: TRBJ2-7
V: TRBV15
CDR3: ATSSRRRGEQY

J: TRBJ2-1
V: TRBV11-2
CDR3: ASSLVVDEQF

J: TRBJ1-5
V: TRBV19
CDR3: ASTADGAQH

J: TRBJ1-1
V: TRBV24-1
CDR3: ATSDFGGFDTEAF

J: TRBJ1-1
V: TRBV16
CDR3: ASSQYSEKGQGAF

J: TRBJ2-1
V: TRBV7-9
CDR3: ASSLRLAGDYNEQF

J: TRBJ1-3
V: TRBV21-1
CDR3: ASSKACVGRPRPGAGNTIY

J: TRBJ2-7
V: TRBV18
CDR3: ASSRGQDASYEQY

J: TRBJ2-1
V: TRBV7-9
CDR3: ASSLGQPRNEQF

J: TRBJ1-2
V: TRBV4-1
CDR3: ASSQAPGTGLTNYGYT

J: TRBJ2-1
V: TRBV7-2
CDR3: ASSLAAGAGEQF

J: TRBJ2-1
V: TRBV27
CDR3: ASRLEARYNEQF

J: TRBJ2-3
V: TRBV5-1
CDR3: ASSLTGGPPDTQY

J: TRBJ1-2
V: TRBV5-1
CDR3: ASSLGGTGSNYGYT

J: TRBJ2-6
V: TRBV5-6
CDR3: ASRPGPGGANVLT

J: TRBJ1-4
V: TRBV5-5
CDR3: ASSYPAGGATNEKLF

J: TRBJ2-7
V: TRBV25-1
CDR3: ASSQRASGSSSYEQY

J: TRBJ2-3
V: TRBV5-1
CDR3: ASSLGGRGLTIGHTQY

J: TRBJ1-1
V: TRBV6-1
CDR3: ASSELQNTEAF

J: TRBJ2-6
V: TRBV5-4
CDR3: ASSWDTGGASNGANVLT

J: TRBJ1-4
V: TRBV15
CDR3: ATSRTGSNEKLF

J: TRBJ2-1
V: TRBV7-8
CDR3: ASSARLTSGVYNEQF

J: TRBJ1-5
V: TRBV24-1
CDR3: ATKRAEPFNQPQH

J: TRBJ2-7
V: TRBV14
CDR3: ASSQGLGFEHEQY

J: TRBJ2-6
V: TRBV4-1
CDR3: ASSPGRTASSGANVLT

J: TRBJ2-5
V: TRBV7-2
CDR3: ASSRDFLGETQY

J: TRBJ2-2
V: TRBV5-1
CDR3: ASSVLDGGGELF

J: TRBJ2-4
V: TRBV19
CDR3: ASKKREKGNIQY

J: TRBJ2-1
V: TRBV15
CDR3: ATSRPGTSGYNEQF

J: TRBJ1-2
V: TRBV3-1/TRBV3-2
CDR3: ASSLRTGGFNGYT

J: TRBJ2-5
V: TRBV19
CDR3: ASSSGGSIWETQY

J: TRBJ1-2
V: TRBV19
CDR3: ASSIGSPGRGGYT

J: TRBJ1-4
V: TRBV6-6
CDR3: ASSSLPNEKLF

J: TRBJ1-5
V: TRBV4-1
CDR3: ASSQVPDSNQPQH

J: TRBJ1-5
V: TRBV5-1
CDR3: ASSERPGQNNQPQH

J: TRBJ2-6
V: TRBV14
CDR3: ASSYGRPSGANVLT

J: TRBJ1-3
V: TRBV9
CDR3: ASSVEGARGNTIY

J: TRBJ2-1
V: TRBV20-1
CDR3: SASRPGRGEQF

J: TRBJ1-2
V: TRBV2
CDR3: ASRSSYGYT